The 15 T cell receptor beta chains reported below all come from one sample, sequenced in a study of blood T cell repertoires in COVID-19. TCRdb's table, derived via immunoSEQ multiplex PCR, lists solely in-frame clones and lacks some. Here the sample spans 130,000 to 150,000 clones, around 90% being singletons. The source material was peripheral blood. The receptors derive from a woman aged 50 to 65 with acute or convalescent COVID-19.

V is TRBV20-1 and J is TRBJ2-3; 10 bases agree with TRBD2. CDR1 and CDR2 (germline): DFQATT, SNEGSKA (reference sequence). This CDR3 has 16 residues. The V gene end was trimmed by 3 bases and the J gene end by 0 bases; junction bases not matched to a gene: 6. The CDR3: CSASEREGLSTDTQYF. In DNA, the CDR3 is TGCAGTGCTAGTGAGCGGGAGGGCCTTAGCACAGATACGCAGTATTTT.

This chain connects TRBV4-2 to TRBJ1-5; 7 nucleotides match TRBD1. The germline V gene has CDR1 LGHNA and CDR2 YNFKEQ. The V gene end was trimmed by 1 base and the J gene end by 2 bases; junction bases not matched to a gene: 8. The CDR3 runs to 17 residues. DNA for the CDR3: TGTGCCAGCAGCCAAGGGGACAGATTCCATGGCAATCAGCCCCAGCATTTT. Its translation is CASSQGDRFHGNQPQHF.

The genes are TRBV28 and TRBJ1-5; D gene unclear. The CDR3 contains 12 residues. Trimming pared 6 bases from V and 10 bases from J, leaving 13 bases between. CDR1 MDHEN and CDR2 SYDVKM come from the germline V gene. Written as DNA, the CDR3 is TGTGCCAGCAGCCCATCCAGCGTTCCCCAGCATTTT. Amino acids: CASSPSSVPQHF.

The sample holds a few counts of this clone. The chain couples TRBV19 to TRBJ2-7; tentative D call: TRBD1 (6 bases). The CDR3 consists of 14 residues. Between the trimmed V and J ends, which lost 5 bases and 3 bases, there was a span of 14 bases. Germline CDR1 and CDR2: LNHDA and SQIVND (reference sequence). CDR3 DNA sequence: TGTGCCAGTAGTCCCGGGGACACGGGCTACGAGCAGTACTTC. It translates to CASSPGDTGYEQYF.

V gene TRBV11-3 combines with J gene TRBJ2-2; TRBD1 is a possible D gene (5 bases). V shed 1 base and J shed 6 bases, with 15 bases lying between them. CDR1 is SGHNT, CDR2 YENEEA, per germline. The CDR3 loop spans 16 amino acids. CDR3 DNA: TGTGCCAGCAGCTTAGGAGGCAGGGCGCGGCCCGGGGAGCTGTTTTTT. It encodes CASSLGGRARPGELFF. Combining the CDR3 with reference TRBV11-3 and TRBJ2-2 gives the whole variable domain EAGVVQSPRYKIIEKKQPVAFWCNPISGHNTLYWYLQNLGQGPELLIRYENEEAVDDSQLPKDRFSAERLKGVDSTLKIQPAELGDSAVYLCASSLGGRARPGELFFGEGSRLTVL.

A single count supports this clone. The chain employs TRBV24-1 and TRBJ2-3; the match to TRBD2 covers 10 bases. The length of the CDR3 is 14 residues. V was clipped by 9 bases and J by 6 bases; unmatched bases: 8. Germline-derived CDR1 and CDR2 are KGHDR and SFDVKD. As DNA, the CDR3 is TGTGCCACCGCTAGCGGGAGTCAAGGGGATACGCAGTATTTT. Amino acids: CATASGSQGDTQYF.

V and J are TRBV18 and TRBJ2-7; 7 bases agree with TRBD1. Losses at the gene ends were 0 bases for V and 7 bases for J; bases not matched to a gene: 6. The CDR3 extends over 14 amino acids. CDR1 and CDR2 (germline): KGHSH, LQKENI. The CDR3 loop reads CASSPPADREEQYF. DNA of the CDR3: TGTGCCAGCTCACCACCCGCTGACAGGGAAGAGCAGTACTTC.

The V gene is TRBV15, the J gene TRBJ1-5, with a weak D call TRBD1 (6 bases). There are 13 residues in the CDR3. Germline CDR1 is LNHNV and CDR2 is YYDKDF (reference sequence). V was cut by 5 bases and J by 5 bases, with 10 bases left in between. CDR3 DNA sequence: TGTGCCACCAGCGAAGACAGGTATCAGCCCCAGCATTTT. Its protein is CATSEDRYQPQHF.

The rearrangement uses TRBV4-1 and TRBJ2-7; 10 nucleotides line up with TRBD1. The germline V gene has CDR1 MGHRA and CDR2 YSYEKL. J was trimmed by 4 bases and V by 8 bases; bases with no gene match: 14. CDR3 size: 16 residues. CDR3 nucleotides: TGCGCCAGCGCTACACCGACAGGGGGCGCCCCTTACGAGCAGTACTTC. It yields the protein CASATPTGGAPYEQYF.

The chain links TRBV19 to TRBJ2-1, with 10 nucleotides matching TRBD1. The CDR3 is made up of 15 amino acids. The V segment lost 7 bases and the J segment 6 bases; nucleotides outside the gene matches: 9. Germline V gene sequence: CDR1 LNHDA, CDR2 SQIVND (reference sequence). CDR3 residues: CASIQTGQGINEQFF. In nucleotides, the CDR3 is TGTGCCAGTATACAGACGGGACAGGGGATCAATGAGCAGTTCTTC.

The chain has TRBV10-3 and TRBJ1-3; D ambiguous. The CDR3 is 15 residues long. V lost 11 bases and J lost 4, with 21 bases in between. Germline V gives CDR1 ENHRY, CDR2 SYGVKD. In nucleotides, the CDR3 is TGTGCCGTCAATCCGGGCGGGGTATCCGGAAACACCATATATTTT. Translating it yields CAVNPGGVSGNTIYF.

CDR3 nucleotide sequence: TGTGCCAGTAGACCCGCCGAGGGAAGCAATCAGCCCCAGCATTTT. It codes for CASRPAEGSNQPQHF. The chain couples TRBV19 to TRBJ1-5; D gene ambiguous. Per germline, CDR1 LNHDA and CDR2 SQIVND (reference sequence). CDR3 length: 15 residues. Trimming removed 6 bases at V and 1 base at J, with 13 bases between. The whole variable domain, filled in from reference TRBV19 and TRBJ1-5, reads DGGITQSPKYLFRKEGQNVTLSCEQNLNHDAMYWYRQDPGQGLRLIYYSQIVNDFQKGDIAEGYSVSREKKESFPLTVTSAQKNPTAFYLCASRPAEGSNQPQHFGDGTRLSIL.

CDR3 coding DNA: TGTGCCAGCAGTATAGCGGGAGAGACCCAGTACTTC. It codes for CASSIAGETQYF. The V call is TRBV27, the J call TRBJ2-5; the match to TRBD2 covers 7 bases. This CDR3 has 12 amino acids. Germline CDR1 reads MNHEY; CDR2 reads SMNVEV (reference sequence). J was trimmed by 4 bases and V by 5 bases; bases with no gene match: 1.

In this sample, this clone turned up once. The V gene is TRBV11-1, the J gene TRBJ1-1; possibly TRBD1 for D (5 bases). Between the trimmed V and J ends, which lost 5 bases and 7 bases, there was a span of 14 bases. Germline V gives CDR1 SGHAT, CDR2 FQDESV (reference sequence). This CDR3 spans 13 amino acids. CDR3 region: CASSAPGGFEAFF. In DNA, the CDR3 is TGTGCCAGCAGCGCCCCGGGGGGGTTTGAAGCTTTCTTT.

V is TRBV24-1 and J is TRBJ1-1; unclear D gene. V lost 0 bases to trimming and J lost 5 bases, with 6 bases between them. The CDR3 is 13 amino acids. The germline V gene has CDR1 KGHDR and CDR2 SFDVKD. The CDR3 region is CATSDLSGTEAFF. The CDR3 nucleotides are TGTGCCACCAGTGATTTGTCGGGGACTGAAGCTTTCTTT.